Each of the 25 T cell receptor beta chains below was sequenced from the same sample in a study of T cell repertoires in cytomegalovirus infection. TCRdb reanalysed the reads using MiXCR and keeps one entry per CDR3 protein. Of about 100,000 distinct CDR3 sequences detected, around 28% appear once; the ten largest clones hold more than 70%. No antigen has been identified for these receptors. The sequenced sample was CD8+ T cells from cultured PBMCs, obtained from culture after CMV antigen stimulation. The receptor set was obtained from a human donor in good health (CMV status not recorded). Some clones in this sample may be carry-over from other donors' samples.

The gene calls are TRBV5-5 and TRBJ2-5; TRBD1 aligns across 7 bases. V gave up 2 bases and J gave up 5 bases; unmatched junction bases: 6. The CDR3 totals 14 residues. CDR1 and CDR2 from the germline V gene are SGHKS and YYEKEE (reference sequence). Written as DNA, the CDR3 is TGTGCCAGCAGCTTTTACAGGGGCGGGGAGACCCAGTACTTC. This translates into CASSFYRGGETQYF. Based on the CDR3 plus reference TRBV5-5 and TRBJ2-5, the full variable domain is DAGVTQSPTHLIKTRGQQVTLRCSPISGHKSVSWYQQVLGQGPQFIFQYYEKEERGRGNFPDRFSARQFPNYSSELNVNALLLGDSALYLCASSFYRGGETQYFGPGTRLLVL.

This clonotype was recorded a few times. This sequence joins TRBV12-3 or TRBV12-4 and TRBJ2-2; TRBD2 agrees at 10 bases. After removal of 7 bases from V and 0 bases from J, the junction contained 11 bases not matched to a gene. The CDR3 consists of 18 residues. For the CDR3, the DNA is TGTGCCAGCACCCCGATTAGCGGGGGGTTCGCGAACACCGGGGAGCTGTTTTTT. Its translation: CASTPISGGFANTGELFF.

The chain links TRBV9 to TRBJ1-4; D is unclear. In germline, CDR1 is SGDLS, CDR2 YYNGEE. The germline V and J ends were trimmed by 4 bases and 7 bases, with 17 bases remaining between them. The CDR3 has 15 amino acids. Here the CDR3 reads CASSPFGGNGEKLFF. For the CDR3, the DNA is TGTGCCAGCAGCCCATTCGGAGGGAACGGTGAAAAACTGTTTTTT. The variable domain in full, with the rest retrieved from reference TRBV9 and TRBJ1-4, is DSGVTQTPKHLITATGQRVTLRCSPRSGDLSVYWYQQSLDQGLQFLIQYYNGEERAKGNILERFSAQQFPDLHSELNLSSLELGDSALYFCASSPFGGNGEKLFFGSGTQLSVL.

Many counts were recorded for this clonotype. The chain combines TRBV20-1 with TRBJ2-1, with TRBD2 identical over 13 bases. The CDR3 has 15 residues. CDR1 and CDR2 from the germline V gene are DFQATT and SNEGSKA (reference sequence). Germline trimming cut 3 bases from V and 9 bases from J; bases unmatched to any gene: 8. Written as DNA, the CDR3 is TGCAGTGCTAGTGACGGACTAGCGGGGGAACTTGAGCAGTTCTTC. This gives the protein CSASDGLAGELEQFF.

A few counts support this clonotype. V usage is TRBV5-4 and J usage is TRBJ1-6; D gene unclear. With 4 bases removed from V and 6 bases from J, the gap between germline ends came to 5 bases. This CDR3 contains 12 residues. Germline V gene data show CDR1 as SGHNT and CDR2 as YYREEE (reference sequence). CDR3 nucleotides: TGTGCCAGCAGCATAGCTAATTCACCCCTCCACTTT. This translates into CASSIANSPLHF.

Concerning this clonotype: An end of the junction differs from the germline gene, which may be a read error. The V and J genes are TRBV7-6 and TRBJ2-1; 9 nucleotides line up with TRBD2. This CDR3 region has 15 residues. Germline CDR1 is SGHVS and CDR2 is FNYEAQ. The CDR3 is CAGSPETSGYNEQFF. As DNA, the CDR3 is TGTGCCGGCAGCCCCGAGACTAGCGGATACAATGAGCAGTTCTTC.

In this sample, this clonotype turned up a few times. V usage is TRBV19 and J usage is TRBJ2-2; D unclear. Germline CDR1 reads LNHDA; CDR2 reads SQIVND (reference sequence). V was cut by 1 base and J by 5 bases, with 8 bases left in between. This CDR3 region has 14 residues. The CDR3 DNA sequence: TGTGCCAGTAGTATAGTGCCTGAGACCGGGGAGCTGTTTTTT. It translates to CASSIVPETGELFF.

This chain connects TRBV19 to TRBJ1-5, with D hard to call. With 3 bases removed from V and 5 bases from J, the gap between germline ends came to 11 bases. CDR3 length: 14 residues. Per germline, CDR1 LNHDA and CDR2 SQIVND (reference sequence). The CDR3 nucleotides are TGTGCCAGTAGTATGGCGCAGAAAGATCAGCCCCAGCATTTT. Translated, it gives CASSMAQKDQPQHF.

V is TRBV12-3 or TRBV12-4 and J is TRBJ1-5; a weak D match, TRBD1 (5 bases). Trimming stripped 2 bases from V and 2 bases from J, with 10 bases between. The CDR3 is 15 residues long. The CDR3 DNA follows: TGTGCCAGCAGTTTAACGGGGGGACGCAATCAGCCCCAGCATTTT. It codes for CASSLTGGRNQPQHF.

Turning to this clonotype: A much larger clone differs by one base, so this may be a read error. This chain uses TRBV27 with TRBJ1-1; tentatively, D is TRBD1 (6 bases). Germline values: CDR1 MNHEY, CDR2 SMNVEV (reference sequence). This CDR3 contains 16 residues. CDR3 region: CAGSFVGGGVGTEAFF. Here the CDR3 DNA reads TGTGCCGGCAGTTTCGTGGGGGGGGGCGTGGGCACTGAAGCTTTCTTT.

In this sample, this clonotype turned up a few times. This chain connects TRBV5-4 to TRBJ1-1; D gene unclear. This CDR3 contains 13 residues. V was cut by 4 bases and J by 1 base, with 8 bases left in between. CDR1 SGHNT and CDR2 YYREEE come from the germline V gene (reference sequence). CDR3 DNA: TGTGCCAGCAGCACGACACAGAACACTGAAGCTTTCTTT. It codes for CASSTTQNTEAFF.

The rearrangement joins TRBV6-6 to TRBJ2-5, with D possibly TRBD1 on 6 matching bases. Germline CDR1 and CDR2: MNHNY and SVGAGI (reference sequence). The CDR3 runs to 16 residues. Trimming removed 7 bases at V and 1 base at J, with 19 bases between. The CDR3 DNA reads TGTGCCAGCATGGAACGGGGTAGCAGGGGCCAAGAGACCCAGTACTTC. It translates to CASMERGSRGQETQYF.

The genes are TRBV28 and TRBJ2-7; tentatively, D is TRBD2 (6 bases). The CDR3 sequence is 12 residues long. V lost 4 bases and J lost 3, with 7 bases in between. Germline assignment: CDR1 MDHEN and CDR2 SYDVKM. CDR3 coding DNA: TGTGCCAGCAGTTCGGACTACTACGAGCAGTACGTC. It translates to CASSSDYYEQYV.

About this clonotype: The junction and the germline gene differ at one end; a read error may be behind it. The CDR3: CASRRTYQETQYF. CDR3 coding DNA: TGTGCCAGCAGGCGGACATACCAGGAGACCCAGTACTTC. The rearrangement joins TRBV6-1 to TRBJ2-5, with D perhaps matching TRBD1 (5 bases). The CDR3 loop spans 13 amino acids. Per the germline V gene, CDR1 is MNHNS and CDR2 is SASEGT.

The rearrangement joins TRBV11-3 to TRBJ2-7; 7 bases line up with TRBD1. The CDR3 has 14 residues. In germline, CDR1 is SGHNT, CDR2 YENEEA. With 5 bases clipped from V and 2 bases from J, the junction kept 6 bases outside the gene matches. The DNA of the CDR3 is TGTGCCAGCAGCGACGACAGGGCTCCCTACGAGCAGTACTTC. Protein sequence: CASSDDRAPYEQYF.

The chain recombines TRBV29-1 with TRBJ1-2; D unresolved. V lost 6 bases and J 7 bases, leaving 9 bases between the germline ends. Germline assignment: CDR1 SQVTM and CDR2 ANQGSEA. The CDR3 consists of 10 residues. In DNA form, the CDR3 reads TGCAGCGTCCCTGACCGTGGCTACACCTTC. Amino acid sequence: CSVPDRGYTF.

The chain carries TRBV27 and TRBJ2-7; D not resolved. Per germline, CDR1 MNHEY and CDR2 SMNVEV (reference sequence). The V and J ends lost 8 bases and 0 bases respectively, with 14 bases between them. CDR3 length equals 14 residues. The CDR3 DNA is TGTGCCAGCGCCCCTGTGGAAAGCTCCTACGAGCAGTACTTC. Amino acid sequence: CASAPVESSYEQYF.

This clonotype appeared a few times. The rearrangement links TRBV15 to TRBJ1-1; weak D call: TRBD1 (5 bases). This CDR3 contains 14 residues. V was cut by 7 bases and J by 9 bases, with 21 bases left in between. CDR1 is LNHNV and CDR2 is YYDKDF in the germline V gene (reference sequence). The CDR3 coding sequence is TGTGCCACCACGGCACCTCTCCAGGGAAATCAAGCTTTCTTT. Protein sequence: CATTAPLQGNQAFF.

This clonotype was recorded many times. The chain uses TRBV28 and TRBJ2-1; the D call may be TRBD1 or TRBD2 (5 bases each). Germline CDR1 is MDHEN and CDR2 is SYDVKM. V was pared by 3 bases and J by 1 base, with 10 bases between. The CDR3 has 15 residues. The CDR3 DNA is TGTGCCAGCAGTTTTCAGGGAGATTCCTACAATGAGCAGTTCTTC. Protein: CASSFQGDSYNEQFF.

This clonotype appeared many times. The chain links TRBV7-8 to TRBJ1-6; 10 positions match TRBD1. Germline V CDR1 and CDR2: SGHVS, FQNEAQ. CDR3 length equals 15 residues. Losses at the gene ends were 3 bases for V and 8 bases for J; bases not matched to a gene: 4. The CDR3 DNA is TGTGCCAGCAGCTTTGGGACAGGGGAGCATTCACCCCTCCACTTT. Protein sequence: CASSFGTGEHSPLHF.

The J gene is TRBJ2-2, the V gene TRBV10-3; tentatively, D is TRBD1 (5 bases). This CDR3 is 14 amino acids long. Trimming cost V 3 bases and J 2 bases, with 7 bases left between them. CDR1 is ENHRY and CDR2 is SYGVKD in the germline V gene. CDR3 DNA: TGTGCCATCAGTGACCAGGGTAACACCGGGGAGCTGTTTTTT. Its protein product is CAISDQGNTGELFF.

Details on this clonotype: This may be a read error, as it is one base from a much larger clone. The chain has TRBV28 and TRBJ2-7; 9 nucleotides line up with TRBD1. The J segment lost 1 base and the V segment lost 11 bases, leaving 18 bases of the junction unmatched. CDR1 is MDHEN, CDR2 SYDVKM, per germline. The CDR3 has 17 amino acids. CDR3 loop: CACIGMGQGQRSYEQYF. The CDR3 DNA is TGTGCCTGCATCGGAATGGGACAGGGCCAGAGATCCTACGAGCAGTACTTC.

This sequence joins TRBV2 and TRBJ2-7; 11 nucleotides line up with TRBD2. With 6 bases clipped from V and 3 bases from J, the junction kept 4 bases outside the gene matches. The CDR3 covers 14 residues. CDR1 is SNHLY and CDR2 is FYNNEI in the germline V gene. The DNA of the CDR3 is TGTGCCAGCAGGTCGGGACTAGCGGTCTACGAGCAGTACTTC. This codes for CASRSGLAVYEQYF.

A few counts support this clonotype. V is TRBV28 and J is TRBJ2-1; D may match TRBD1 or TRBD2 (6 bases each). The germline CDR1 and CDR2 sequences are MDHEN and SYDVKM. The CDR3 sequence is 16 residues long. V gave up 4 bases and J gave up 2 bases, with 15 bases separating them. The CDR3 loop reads CASSSRVRGPYNEQFF. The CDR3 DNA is TGTGCCAGCAGTTCTCGTGTCCGGGGGCCCTACAATGAGCAGTTCTTC.

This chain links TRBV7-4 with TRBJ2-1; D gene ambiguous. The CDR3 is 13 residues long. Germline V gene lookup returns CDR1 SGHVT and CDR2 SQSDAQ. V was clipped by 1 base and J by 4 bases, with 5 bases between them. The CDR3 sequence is CASSLDQYNEQFF. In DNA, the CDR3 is TGTGCCAGCAGCTTAGACCAGTACAATGAGCAGTTCTTC. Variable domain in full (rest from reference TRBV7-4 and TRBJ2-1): GAGVSQSPRYKVAKRGRDVALRCDSISGHVTLYWYRQTLGQGSEVLTYSQSDAQRDKSGRPSGRFSAERPERSVSTLKIQRTEQGDSAVYLCASSLDQYNEQFFGPGTRLTVL.